This T cell receptor beta chain is from a study of cytomegalovirus exposure and HLA in healthy donors. Trimming cost V 2 bases and J 7 bases, with 9 bases left between them. The CDR3 length is 14 residues. The germline V gene has CDR1 MNHNS and CDR2 SASEGT. Study-level points and caveats: As was reported, the classifier diagnosed cytomegalovirus status with high specificity and sensitivity.

Concerning this clone itself: Antigen specificity is unknown.

This PCR relied on a set of 60 Vbeta primers and 13 Jbeta primers. The protocol was immunoSEQ multiplex PCR, while the TCRdb copy is restricted to in-frame clones and leaves out a portion. Counted here are roughly 150,000 clones, approximately 79% occurring once; the ten biggest clones make up 6.5% to 7%. This clonotype originated in a man aged 40-50 years in good health and CMV-seropositive. Sequenced material: PBMCs. The gene calls are TRBV6-1 and TRBJ1-6; D might be TRBD1 (5 bases). In nucleotides, the CDR3 is TGTGCCAGCAGTGAATGGGGGGGAAATTCACCCCTCCACTTT. Its translation is CASSEWGGNSPLHF.